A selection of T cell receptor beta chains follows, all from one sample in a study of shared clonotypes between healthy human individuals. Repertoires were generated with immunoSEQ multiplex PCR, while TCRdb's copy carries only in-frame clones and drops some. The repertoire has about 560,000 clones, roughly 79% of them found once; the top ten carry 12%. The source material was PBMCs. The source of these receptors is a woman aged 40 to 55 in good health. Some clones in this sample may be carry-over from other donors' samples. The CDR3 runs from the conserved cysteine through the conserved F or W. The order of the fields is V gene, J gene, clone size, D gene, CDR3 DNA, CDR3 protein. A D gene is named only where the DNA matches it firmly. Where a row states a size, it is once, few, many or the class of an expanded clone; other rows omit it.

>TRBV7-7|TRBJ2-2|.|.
TGTGCTAGCAGCTTAGATCTTAACACCGGGGAGCTGTTTTTT
CASSLDLNTGELFF
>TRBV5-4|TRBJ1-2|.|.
TGTGCCAGCAGCTTGGGGGAGTATGGCTACACCTTC
CASSLGEYGYTF
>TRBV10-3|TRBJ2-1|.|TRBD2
TGTGCCATCACCCCGGGACTAGCGCGGAATGAGCAGTTCTTC
CAITPGLARNEQFF
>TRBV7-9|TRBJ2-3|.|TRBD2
TGTGCCAGCAGCTTAGCATTGGCGGGGGGGGACCGTCCCACAGATACGCAGTATTTT
CASSLALAGGDRPTDTQYF
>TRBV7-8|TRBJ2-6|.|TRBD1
TGTGCCAGCAGCCCGAGAACAGGGGTTGCGCGCGCTGGGGCCAACGTCCTGACTTTC
CASSPRTGVARAGANVLTF
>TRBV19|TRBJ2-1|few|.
TGTGCCAGTAGTATCTCGGGATTAGCCTACAATGAGCAGTTCTTC
CASSISGLAYNEQFF
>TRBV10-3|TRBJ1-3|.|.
TGTGCCACCCTTCAGGGGTATGGAAACACCATATATTTT
CATLQGYGNTIYF
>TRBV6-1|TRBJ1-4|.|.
TGTGCCAGCAGTGAAGGGGGTGCAGATTGGGAAAAACTGTTTTTT
CASSEGGADWEKLFF
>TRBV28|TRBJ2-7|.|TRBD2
TGTGCCAGCAGCCCCGTGGCTAGCGGGAAGTACGAGCAGTACTTC
CASSPVASGKYEQYF
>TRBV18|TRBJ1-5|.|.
TGTGCCAGCTCACCACAACCAGGACAGCTTAGCAATCAGCCCCAGCATTTT
CASSPQPGQLSNQPQHF
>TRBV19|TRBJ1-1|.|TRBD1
TGTGCCAGTAGTATTACAGGGGCAAACACTGAAGCTTTCTTT
CASSITGANTEAFF
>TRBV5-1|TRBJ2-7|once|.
TGCGCCAGCAGCTCCGGTACAGCCTACGAGCAGTACTTC
CASSSGTAYEQYF
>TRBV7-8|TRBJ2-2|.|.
TGTGCTCGGGTGGGGGATGTGTCCGGGGAGCTGTTTTTT
CARVGDVSGELFF
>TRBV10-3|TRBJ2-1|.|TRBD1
TGTGCCATCAGAGATGACAGGGAGGAGCAGTTCTTC
CAIRDDREEQFF
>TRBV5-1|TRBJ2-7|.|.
TGCGCCAGCAGCCCCGGCGGGGTGTACGAGCAGTACTTC
CASSPGGVYEQYF
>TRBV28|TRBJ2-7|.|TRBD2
TGTGCCAGCAGCCCTCCCCGCGGGGGGCCGGGGGTCTCCTACGAGCAGTACTTC
CASSPPRGGPGVSYEQYF
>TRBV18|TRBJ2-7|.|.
TGTGCCAGCTCACCACAGGACTATCCCTTCGACGAGCAGTACTTC
CASSPQDYPFDEQYF
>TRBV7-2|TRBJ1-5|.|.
TGTGCCAGCAGCTTAGGGGTAGGGACCTATCAGCCCCAGCATTTT
CASSLGVGTYQPQHF
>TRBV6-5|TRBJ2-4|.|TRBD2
TGTGCCAGCAGGACGGGGGGATCGGGCAAAAACATTCAGTACTTC
CASRTGGSGKNIQYF
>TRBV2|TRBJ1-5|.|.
TGTGCCAGCAATGGGGACTATAGCAATCAGCCCCAGCATTTT
CASNGDYSNQPQHF
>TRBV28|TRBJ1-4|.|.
TGTGCCAGCAGTTTTGGAGTTGAAAAACTGTTTTTT
CASSFGVEKLFF
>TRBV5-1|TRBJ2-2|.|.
TGCGCCAGCAGCCAACGGGACGGCCACACCGGGGAGCTGTTTTTT
CASSQRDGHTGELFF
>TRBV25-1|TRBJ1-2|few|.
TGTGCCAGCAGTGAAGGGCTAACTATGCGTGGCTACACCTTC
CASSEGLTMRGYTF
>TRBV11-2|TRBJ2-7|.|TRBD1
TGTGCCAGCAGCTTAGCGGGACAGGGCTACGAGCAGTACTTC
CASSLAGQGYEQYF
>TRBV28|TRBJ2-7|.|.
TGTGCCAGCAGCTACGAGTTCGGCGAGCAGTACTTC
CASSYEFGEQYF
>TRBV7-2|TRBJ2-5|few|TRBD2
TGTGCCAGCAGCTGGGGACTAGCGGGAGGTGTGGAGACCCAGTACTTC
CASSWGLAGGVETQYF
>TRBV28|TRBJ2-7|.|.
TGTGCCAGCAGTACCCCGGGAAGGGACGAGCAGTACTTC
CASSTPGRDEQYF
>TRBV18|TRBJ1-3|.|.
TGTGCCAGCTCACTCGGACAGCCGAGCTCTGGAAACACCATATATTTT
CASSLGQPSSGNTIYF
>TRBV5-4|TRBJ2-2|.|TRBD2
TGTGCCAGCAGCTTGCTAAGCGGGAGGGACACCGGGGAGCTGTTTTTT
CASSLLSGRDTGELFF
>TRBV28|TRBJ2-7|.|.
TGTGCCAGCACCGGGCTCTACGAGCAGTACTTC
CASTGLYEQYF
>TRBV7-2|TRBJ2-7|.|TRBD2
TGTGCCAGCAGCTTAGTGGCTAGCGGCACCTACGAGCAGTACTTC
CASSLVASGTYEQYF
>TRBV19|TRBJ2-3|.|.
TGTGCCAGTAGTATGGGGAGCACAGATACGCAGTATTTT
CASSMGSTDTQYF
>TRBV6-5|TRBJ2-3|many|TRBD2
TGTGCCAGCAGTTTTAGCGGGAGGGGCAGATATACGCAGTATTTT
CASSFSGRGRYTQYF
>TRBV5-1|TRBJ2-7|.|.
TGCGCCAGCAGCTTGGAGGGGGAGGCCGAGCAGTACTTC
CASSLEGEAEQYF
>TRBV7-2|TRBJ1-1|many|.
TGTGCCAGCAGCACGTCATTGAACACTGAAGCTTTCTTT
CASSTSLNTEAFF
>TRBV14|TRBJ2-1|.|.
TGTGCCAGCAGCGAACCAGGGGCAGGGGTAAAGAATGAGCAGTTCTTC
CASSEPGAGVKNEQFF
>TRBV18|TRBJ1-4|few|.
TGTGCCAGCTCATCAACGGACTTTAATGAAAAACTGTTTTTT
CASSSTDFNEKLFF
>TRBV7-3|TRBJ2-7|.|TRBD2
TGTGCCAGCAGCTCCGTGGGGCCCGGGACTAGCGGGAGCTCCTACGAGCAGTACTTC
CASSSVGPGTSGSSYEQYF
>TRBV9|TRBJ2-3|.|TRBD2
TGTGCCAGCAGCGTAGATCGAGCGGGAGGGCCCACAGATACGCAGTATTTT
CASSVDRAGGPTDTQYF
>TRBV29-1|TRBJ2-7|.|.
TGCAGCGCCGCCGGGGCGGGAACTAGCTACGAGCAGTACTTC
CSAAGAGTSYEQYF
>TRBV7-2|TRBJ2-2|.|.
TGTGCCAGCAGCTTAGGTGCCGGGAGAGGGACCGGGGAGCTGTTTTTT
CASSLGAGRGTGELFF